Listed below are T cell receptor beta chains from one sample, sequenced in a study of PD-1 blockade in classical Hodgkin lymphoma. Clones were sequenced by immunoSEQ multiplex PCR, and TCRdb holds only the in-frame ones, with some missing. The sample has roughly 100,000 clones, approximately 89% seen once; the top ten hold under 20%. This material consisted of peripheral blood mononuclear cells (PBMCs), taken before the fourth cycle of nivolumab. The receptors were gathered from a human donor with classical Hodgkin lymphoma. The CDR3 runs from the conserved cysteine through the conserved F or W. D genes are given only for firm matches. Size is omitted from some rows. Given values are once, few, many or a class for expanded clones.

V gene	clone size	J gene	D gene	CDR3 protein	CDR3 DNA
TRBV30	NA	TRBJ1-1	NA	CASSVNTEAFF	TGTGCCAGCTCAGTGAACACTGAAGCTTTCTTT
TRBV11-2	NA	TRBJ2-1	NA	CASSLGSRRLARPNEQFF	TGTGCCAGCAGCTTAGGGTCCCGCCGGCTAGCCCGCCCCAATGAGCAGTTCTTC
TRBV19	NA	TRBJ1-2	NA	CASRKAAPNYGYTF	TGTGCCAGTAGGAAAGCAGCTCCTAACTATGGCTACACCTTC
TRBV5-4	NA	TRBJ2-7	NA	CASSLGRVGAGRNEQYF	TGTGCCAGCAGCTTGGGCAGAGTGGGAGCTGGTAGAAACGAGCAGTACTTC
TRBV7-8	NA	TRBJ2-1	TRBD2	CASSLEGTRNNEQFF	TGTGCCAGCAGCTTAGAAGGGACTAGAAACAATGAGCAGTTCTTC
TRBV15	NA	TRBJ1-5	NA	CATSRDKSWNQPQHF	TGTGCCACCAGCAGAGATAAGTCGTGGAATCAGCCCCAGCATTTT
TRBV10-1	NA	TRBJ2-5	NA	CASKDLMETQYF	TGCGCCAGCAAGGACCTTATGGAGACCCAGTACTTC
TRBV7-2	NA	TRBJ2-7	TRBD1	CASSSGQLYEQYF	TGTGCCAGCAGCTCGGGACAGCTCTACGAGCAGTACTTC
TRBV7-6	few	TRBJ2-7	TRBD2	CASSGGSYEQYF	TGTGCCAGCTCGGGGGGGTCCTACGAGCAGTACTTC
TRBV5-4	NA	TRBJ2-1	TRBD2	CASSLTGLATNEQFF	TGTGCCAGCAGCTTGACCGGACTAGCGACGAATGAGCAGTTCTTC
TRBV4-3	NA	TRBJ2-2	NA	CASSQGHYTGELFF	TGCGCCAGCAGCCAAGGCCACTACACCGGGGAGCTGTTTTTT
TRBV21-1	NA	TRBJ1-3	NA	CASSKLADLQGSGNTIYF	TGTGCCAGCAGCAAATTAGCTGACTTACAGGGGTCTGGAAACACCATATATTTT
TRBV2	NA	TRBJ1-1	NA	CASSENTEAFF	TGTGCCAGCAGTGAGAACACTGAAGCTTTCTTT
TRBV7-9	NA	TRBJ2-3	TRBD1	CASSWTGGSDTQYF	TGTGCCAGCAGCTGGACAGGAGGATCAGATACGCAGTATTTT
TRBV27	NA	TRBJ1-1	NA	CASSSRHKNTEAFF	TGTGCCAGCAGTTCCCGACACAAGAACACTGAAGCTTTCTTT
TRBV19	few	TRBJ1-5	TRBD1	CASRDRSQPQHF	TGTGCCAGTAGGGACAGGTCCCAGCCCCAGCATTTT
TRBV5-6	NA	TRBJ1-1	NA	CASSLSWNTEAFF	TGTGCCAGCAGCTTAAGCTGGAACACTGAAGCTTTCTTT
TRBV6-5	once	TRBJ1-2	NA	CASRGYGYTF	TGTGCCAGCAGGGGCTATGGCTACACCTTC
TRBV25-1	NA	TRBJ1-3	NA	CASSPKPPGESGNTIYF	TGTGCCAGCAGCCCAAAACCCCCGGGGGAGTCTGGAAACACCATATATTTT
TRBV18	once	TRBJ2-4	TRBD2	CASSPVPSGSDIQYF	TGTGCCAGCTCACCGGTGCCTAGCGGGAGTGACATTCAGTACTTC
TRBV4-1	NA	TRBJ2-3	NA	CASSQVEGSTDTQYF	TGCGCCAGCAGCCAAGTGGAGGGTAGCACAGATACGCAGTATTTT
TRBV18	NA	TRBJ2-7	TRBD1	CASSQDRGKYEQYF	TGTGCCAGCTCCCAAGACAGGGGGAAGTACGAGCAGTACTTC
TRBV7-9	NA	TRBJ2-2	NA	CASSLRGTGELFF	TGTGCCAGCAGCCTCCGGGGTACCGGGGAGCTGTTTTTT
TRBV6-5	NA	TRBJ1-2	NA	CASSHQGGGGYTF	TGTGCCAGCAGTCATCAGGGAGGGGGTGGCTACACCTTC
TRBV9	NA	TRBJ1-2	TRBD1	CASSGWDRGPSNYGYTF	TGTGCCAGCAGCGGGTGGGACAGGGGCCCAAGTAACTATGGCTACACCTTC
TRBV7-2	NA	TRBJ1-1	NA	CASSSPRGMNTEAFF	TGTGCCAGCAGCTCACCCAGGGGAATGAACACTGAAGCTTTCTTT
TRBV6-1	once	TRBJ2-5	NA	CASSEAQAKYF	TGTGCCAGCAGTGAAGCACAGGCCAAGTACTTC